These T cell receptor beta chains were read from a single sample in a study of blood T cell repertoires in COVID-19. Measured with immunoSEQ multiplex PCR; TCRdb has only the in-frame clones, and not every one. The data show a few hundred thousand clones, with about 90% seen just once and approximately 3.1% held by the top ten. The sequencing sample was made of PBMCs or T cells enriched from blood (not recorded which). The source of these receptors is a woman aged 30 to 39 who had recovered from COVID-19. The CDR3 runs from the conserved cysteine through the conserved F or W. Each record gives: J gene, clone size, V gene, D gene, CDR3 DNA, CDR3 protein. A D gene is named only where the DNA matches it firmly. Where a row states a size, it is once, few, many or the class of an expanded clone; other rows omit it.

>TRBJ2-7|NA|TRBV13|TRBD2
TGTGCCAGCAGCTCACAACTAGCGGGAAGTCCCTACGAGCAGTACTTC
CASSSQLAGSPYEQYF
>TRBJ2-5|NA|TRBV7-8|NA
TGTGCCAGCAATAATTACCAAGAGACCCAGTACTTC
CASNNYQETQYF
>TRBJ2-7|NA|TRBV20-1|TRBD1
TGCAGTGCTAGAGGGAGGGACAGGACGACTTTC
CSARGRDRTTF
>TRBJ2-7|NA|TRBV5-6|TRBD1
TGTGCCAGCAGCTCACCGACAGGGGCCTACGAGCAGTACTTC
CASSSPTGAYEQYF
>TRBJ2-1|NA|TRBV7-3|TRBD2
TGTGCCAGCAGCTCCCTAGCGGGGGCCTACAATGAGCAGTTCTTC
CASSSLAGAYNEQFF
>TRBJ2-3|NA|TRBV3-1/TRBV3-2|TRBD2
TGTGCCAGCAGCCAAGACCCGCCGGGAGGAGGGAGAGATACGCAGTATTTT
CASSQDPPGGGRDTQYF
>TRBJ1-2|NA|TRBV4-1|NA
TGCGCCAGCAGCCAAGAAGCGCTTAACTATGGCTACACCTTC
CASSQEALNYGYTF
>TRBJ1-4|NA|TRBV3-1/TRBV3-2|NA
TGTGCCAGCAGCGCGCTTCCGGGTACGGGAGAAAAACTGTTTTTT
CASSALPGTGEKLFF
>TRBJ2-5|NA|TRBV10-2|TRBD2
TGCGCCAGCACAGCGGGAGGGCCACGGGAGACCCAGTACTTC
CASTAGGPRETQYF
>TRBJ2-3|NA|TRBV5-1|NA
TGCGCCAGCAGCGGGCGACAGCCAGATACGCAGTATTTT
CASSGRQPDTQYF
>TRBJ2-3|NA|TRBV11-3|TRBD1
TGTGCCAGCAGCCCCGGGACAGGGGGTGCGGGCACAGATACGCAGTATTTT
CASSPGTGGAGTDTQYF
>TRBJ1-5|NA|TRBV7-8|NA
TGTGCCAGCAGCTCCCGGGACGTCCGGGGGAAGCCCCAGCATTTT
CASSSRDVRGKPQHF
>TRBJ2-1|few|TRBV2|TRBD2
TGTGCCAGCAGAGAGATGGGACTAGCGGGGGGCGGAGGTGAGCAGTTCTTC
CASREMGLAGGGGEQFF
>TRBJ1-5|NA|TRBV7-8|NA
TGTGCCAGCAGTTCAGGTGGCAATCAGCCCCAGCATTTT
CASSSGGNQPQHF
>TRBJ2-6|NA|TRBV2|NA
TGTGCCAGCAGATTCAGGTTTTCTGGGGCCAACGTCCTGACTTTC
CASRFRFSGANVLTF
>TRBJ1-2|NA|TRBV7-9|NA
TGTGCCAGCAGCTTAGGAGGGGTCGGCGGGGGAGGCTACACCTTC
CASSLGGVGGGGYTF
>TRBJ1-5|NA|TRBV3-1/TRBV3-2|NA
TGTGCCAGCAGCCCGCAGACAGTTAATCAGCCCCAGCATTTT
CASSPQTVNQPQHF
>TRBJ2-7|NA|TRBV5-1|TRBD2
TGCGCCAGCAGCCTTACCCCAACTAGCGGGAGCTCCGAGCAGTACTTC
CASSLTPTSGSSEQYF
>TRBJ2-2|once|TRBV5-1|NA
TGCGCCAGCAGCTTCAACTTAGGCGGAGGGAACACCGGGGAGCTGTTTTTT
CASSFNLGGGNTGELFF
>TRBJ2-2|few|TRBV5-4|TRBD2
TGTGCCAGCAGCTTGGCTCCCTGGGAGGGGAACACCGGGGAGCTGTTTTTT
CASSLAPWEGNTGELFF
>TRBJ1-2|few|TRBV5-1|NA
TGCGCCAGCAGCTTGGACAGCTATGGCTACACCTTC
CASSLDSYGYTF
>TRBJ2-1|NA|TRBV19|TRBD2
TGTGCCAGTAGTATGGAGATAGCGGGAGGGGATTACAATGAGCAGTTCTTC
CASSMEIAGGDYNEQFF
>TRBJ1-2|NA|TRBV7-3|NA
TGTGCCAGCAGCTTAGGAGGGTTTTATGGCTACACCTTC
CASSLGGFYGYTF
>TRBJ2-7|NA|TRBV11-2|NA
TGTGCCAGCAGCTTAGGTGGAGGGGAGGCCCACGAGCAGTACTTC
CASSLGGGEAHEQYF
>TRBJ2-3|NA|TRBV10-3|TRBD2
TGTGCCATCGCCGAGAGGACTAGCGGGGGACCTAGCACAGATACGCAGTATTTT
CAIAERTSGGPSTDTQYF
>TRBJ2-1|NA|TRBV11-1|NA
TGTGCCAGCAGCCCTGGAGGGAAACAGAACAATGAGCAGTTCTTC
CASSPGGKQNNEQFF
>TRBJ2-3|NA|TRBV27|NA
TGTGCCAGCAGTTTATTCGGGGGGCGTGGAGATACGCAGTATTTT
CASSLFGGRGDTQYF
>TRBJ1-1|NA|TRBV10-1|NA
TGCGCCAGCAGTCTCAACAGCCTGAACACTGAAGCTTTCTTT
CASSLNSLNTEAFF
>TRBJ1-1|NA|TRBV11-2|TRBD1
TGTGCCAGCAGCTCCCCTGGACAGGGAGGCACTGAAGCTTTCTTT
CASSSPGQGGTEAFF
>TRBJ1-1|NA|TRBV5-4|TRBD1
TGTGCCAGCAGCTGGCATGACAGGGCCACTGAAGCTTTCTTT
CASSWHDRATEAFF
>TRBJ1-4|NA|TRBV7-8|TRBD1
TGTGCCAGCAGCGGACAGGGAACTAATGAAAAACTGTTTTTT
CASSGQGTNEKLFF
>TRBJ1-2|NA|TRBV27|NA
TGTGCCAGCAGACCCGCGGGGGCAGCTGGCTACACCTTC
CASRPAGAAGYTF
>TRBJ2-3|NA|TRBV21-1|NA
TGTGCCAGCACCCCCGGGACTAGCGGGACTCCAGATACGCAGTATTTT
CASTPGTSGTPDTQYF
>TRBJ1-2|NA|TRBV7-2|TRBD1
TGTGCCAGCAGCTGGACAGGGAACTATGGCTACACCTTC
CASSWTGNYGYTF
>TRBJ2-7|NA|TRBV23-1|TRBD1
TGCGCCAGCAGTCAATCGTTGTCGCAGGGGGCGCGTGAGCAGTACTTC
CASSQSLSQGAREQYF
>TRBJ2-7|NA|TRBV12-5|NA
TGTGCTAGTGGTGTCCCCATCGAGCAGTACTTC
CASGVPIEQYF
>TRBJ1-1|once|TRBV19|NA
TGTGCCAGTAGTCCCCTTTATGGCAGGTTTGGCACTGAAGCTTTCTTT
CASSPLYGRFGTEAFF
>TRBJ2-7|NA|TRBV7-6|NA
TGTGCCAGCAGCTTTACTCACGAGCAGTACTTC
CASSFTHEQYF
>TRBJ1-1|NA|TRBV7-9|TRBD1
TGTGCCAGCAGCTTGATTACAGGGGGCAGCACTGAAGCTTTCTTT
CASSLITGGSTEAFF
>TRBJ2-1|NA|TRBV5-5|TRBD1
TGTGCCAGCAGCTTGGACAGGGGGTACAATGAGCAGTTCTTC
CASSLDRGYNEQFF
>TRBJ1-6|NA|TRBV7-9|TRBD1
TGTGCCAGCAGCTCCGGGACAGGAGATTCACCCCTCCACTTT
CASSSGTGDSPLHF
>TRBJ1-2|once|TRBV15|NA
TGTGCCACCAGCAGGGGCGTCGATCTCTACACCTTC
CATSRGVDLYTF
>TRBJ1-1|NA|TRBV27|NA
TGTGCCAGCAGTTTATCGAGCCCGAACACTGAAGCTTTCTTT
CASSLSSPNTEAFF
>TRBJ2-3|NA|TRBV19|NA
TGTGCCAGTAGTACCCGGGAGAACACGCAGTATTTT
CASSTRENTQYF
>TRBJ2-7|once|TRBV6-5|TRBD1
TGTGCCAGCATCAATGACAGGGAGCACGAGCAGTACTTC
CASINDREHEQYF